These T cell receptor beta chains were read from a single sample in a study of tissue T cells after allogeneic stem cell transplantation. TCRdb's copy holds only in-frame clones and misses some; the assay was immunoSEQ multiplex PCR. In the table there are around 200 clones, 57% of which are singletons. This specimen was heart tissue, taken at autopsy. Every receptor here comes from a female patient between 40 and 69 years old with steroid-refractory graft-versus-host disease after an allogeneic stem cell transplant. Some T cells may be graft donor cells. CDR3s include the opening cysteine and the closing phenylalanine or tryptophan. The order of the fields is clone size, D gene, J gene, V gene, CDR3 DNA, CDR3 protein. The D gene is left open where the match is weak. A clone size is listed for some rows: how often the clone was seen (once, few, many), or a class if it is expanded.

NA	TRBD1	TRBJ1-2	TRBV5-1	TGCGCCAGCAGCAGGGACAGTAACTATGGCTACACCTTC	CASSRDSNYGYTF
NA	NA	TRBJ1-5	TRBV3-1/TRBV3-2	TGTGCCAGCAGCTCGCACTGTCCCATTTTGCATCATCAGCCCCAGCATTTT	CASSSHCPILHHQPQHF
NA	TRBD2	TRBJ2-4	TRBV20-1	TGCAGTGCTAGAGATAAGCGGGGGCAGTACTTC	CSARDKRGQYF
NA	TRBD1	TRBJ2-3	TRBV5-4	TGTGCCAGCAGCTTGGCCGGGACAGCAGATACGCAGTATTTT	CASSLAGTADTQYF
NA	TRBD1	TRBJ2-2	TRBV7-9	TGTGCCAGCAGGTTTACCGGGACAGGGGCCACCGGGGAGCTGTTTTTT	CASRFTGTGATGELFF
NA	NA	TRBJ2-7	TRBV6-1	TGTGCCAGCAGTGAAGCGTCAGGGGTAAGCTACGAGCAGTACTTC	CASSEASGVSYEQYF
few	NA	TRBJ1-1	TRBV11-1	TGTGCCAGCAGCTTCACCAGGGGCGCTGAAGCTTTCTTT	CASSFTRGAEAFF
NA	NA	TRBJ1-1	TRBV21-1	TGTGCCAGCAGAGCAGCTATAGCTACACATCGCACTGAAGCTTTCTTT	CASRAAIATHRTEAFF
NA	NA	TRBJ1-1	TRBV5-1	TGCGCCAGCAGCCTAGACAGGGAAGCTTTCTTT	CASSLDREAFF
NA	TRBD1	TRBJ1-2	TRBV6-2/TRBV6-3	TGTGCCAGCAGTTACTCCGGGACAGGGGTCGGTGGCTACACCTTC	CASSYSGTGVGGYTF
once	NA	TRBJ2-7	TRBV5-5	TGTGCCAGCAGCTGGTCAGCGACAGTCTCCTACGAGCAGTACTTC	CASSWSATVSYEQYF
NA	TRBD1	TRBJ2-7	TRBV3-1/TRBV3-2	TGTGCCAGCAGCCAAGTTAGCCCGGGACAGGTCCCAGGCCATTCCTACGAGCAGTACTTC	CASSQVSPGQVPGHSYEQYF
NA	NA	TRBJ1-2	TRBV7-9	TGTGCCAGCAGCTTAGTCAGGGACAATGGCTACACCTTC	CASSLVRDNGYTF
NA	NA	TRBJ2-2	TRBV11-2	TGTGCCAGCAGCCATCAGGGATTCACCGGGGAGCTGTTTTTT	CASSHQGFTGELFF
NA	TRBD1	TRBJ2-7	TRBV3-1/TRBV3-2	TGTGCCAGCAGCCATGTCCGGGACAGGCAGTACTTC	CASSHVRDRQYF
NA	NA	TRBJ1-2	TRBV20-1	TGCAGTGCTCCACGGGGGCGAGGCTACACCTTC	CSAPRGRGYTF
NA	NA	TRBJ1-1	TRBV2	TGTGCCAGCAGTGTTGGCAGGGGGAACACTGAAGCTTTCTTT	CASSVGRGNTEAFF
few	NA	TRBJ1-1	TRBV19	TGTGCCAGTAGTATATCGGGGGTGAAGGCTGAAGCTTTCTTT	CASSISGVKAEAFF
few	NA	TRBJ2-2	TRBV30	TGTGCCTGGAGCGTCTCATGGGCCGGGGAGCTGTTTTTT	CAWSVSWAGELFF
NA	NA	TRBJ2-1	TRBV7-2	TGTGCCAGCAGCCACTCCCGCGGGGCTTACAATGAGCAGTTCTTC	CASSHSRGAYNEQFF
NA	TRBD2	TRBJ2-5	TRBV19	TGTGCCAGTAGTATGAGGGCCGGGAGGGAGACCCAGTACTTC	CASSMRAGRETQYF
once	NA	TRBJ2-7	TRBV25-1	TGTGCCAGCAGTGACCGGGGGTACGAGCAGTACTTC	CASSDRGYEQYF
NA	NA	TRBJ2-5	TRBV7-3	TGTGCCAGCAGCTTGGCGGGGAGACGGGAGACCCAGTACTTC	CASSLAGRRETQYF
NA	TRBD1	TRBJ2-1	TRBV9	TGTGCCAGCAGCGCTAGGCCGTGGACAGGGTTAAACAATGAGCAGTTCTTC	CASSARPWTGLNNEQFF
NA	NA	TRBJ1-2	TRBV29-1	TGCAGCGCAGGACACACAGCTAACTATGGCTACACCTTC	CSAGHTANYGYTF
hyperexpanded	NA	TRBJ1-1	TRBV14	TGTGCCAGCAGCCAGGAGAGGGGTAGGGCTGAAGCTTTCTTT	CASSQERGRAEAFF
NA	NA	TRBJ1-4	TRBV5-1	TGCGCCAGCAGCTTGGACGGGTTTAATGAAAAACTGTTTTTT	CASSLDGFNEKLFF
NA	NA	TRBJ1-1	TRBV11-2	TGTGCCAGCAGCCCGAGTGGGACTTTAAACACTGAAGCTTTCTTT	CASSPSGTLNTEAFF
once	NA	TRBJ1-5	TRBV28	TGTGCCAGCAAGTCGGGAGGGGAGGGCAATCAGCCCCAGCATTTT	CASKSGGEGNQPQHF